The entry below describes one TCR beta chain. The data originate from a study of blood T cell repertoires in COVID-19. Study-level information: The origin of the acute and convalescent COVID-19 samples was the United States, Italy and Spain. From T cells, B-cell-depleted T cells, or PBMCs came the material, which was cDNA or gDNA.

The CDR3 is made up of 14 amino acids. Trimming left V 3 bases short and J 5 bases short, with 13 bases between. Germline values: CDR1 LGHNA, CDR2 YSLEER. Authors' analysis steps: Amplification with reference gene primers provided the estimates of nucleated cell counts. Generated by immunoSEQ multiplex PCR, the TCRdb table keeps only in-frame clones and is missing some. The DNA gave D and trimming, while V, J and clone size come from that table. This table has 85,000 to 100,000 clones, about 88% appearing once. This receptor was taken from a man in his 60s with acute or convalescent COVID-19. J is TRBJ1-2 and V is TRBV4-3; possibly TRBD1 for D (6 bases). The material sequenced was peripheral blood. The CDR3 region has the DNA TGCGCCAGCAGCCAGTTACAGGGAAGTTATGGCTACACCTTC. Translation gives CASSQLQGSYGYTF.